These T cell receptor beta chains were read from a single sample in a study of blood T cell repertoires in COVID-19. Produced via immunoSEQ multiplex PCR; TCRdb's table is partial and in-frame only. Among 300,000 to 450,000 clones, about four fifths were seen once, and the ten largest hold 1.1%. The sequenced sample consisted of peripheral blood. The receptors derive from a human donor with acute or convalescent COVID-19. The donor label of this sample is uncertain. Each CDR3 is given with its conserved first and last residue. The order of the fields is clone size, V gene, D gene, J gene, CDR3 protein, CDR3 DNA. The D gene is left open where the match is weak. Some rows mark clone size as missing; the rest say once, few, many or name a class of expanded clone.

>NA|TRBV11-2|NA|TRBJ1-1
CASRTRARVNTEAFF
TGTGCCAGCAGAACAAGGGCGCGGGTAAACACTGAAGCTTTCTTT
>NA|TRBV30|NA|TRBJ1-2
CAWSFVRAQGGYTF
TGTGCCTGGAGTTTTGTCCGGGCGCAGGGTGGCTACACCTTC
>NA|TRBV5-1|NA|TRBJ2-7
CASSTEVGGRTYEQYF
TGCGCCAGCAGCACCGAAGTCGGGGGGCGGACCTACGAGCAGTACTTC
>NA|TRBV10-1|TRBD1|TRBJ2-1
CASSTKGTGLSNEQFF
TGCGCCAGCAGTACTAAAGGGACAGGGTTGAGTAATGAGCAGTTCTTC
>NA|TRBV30|TRBD1|TRBJ2-7
CAGNLDRAPYEQYF
TGTGCCGGAAATTTAGACAGGGCACCCTACGAGCAGTACTTC
>NA|TRBV7-8|TRBD1|TRBJ2-7
CASSNGQGTYEQYF
TGTGCCAGCAGCAACGGACAGGGAACCTACGAGCAGTACTTC
>once|TRBV5-1|NA|TRBJ2-1
CASSLEPGSSYNEQFF
TGCGCCAGCAGCTTGGAGCCTGGGAGCTCCTACAATGAGCAGTTCTTC
>NA|TRBV2|NA|TRBJ1-2
CASSVQGRSYGYTF
TGTGCCAGCAGTGTTCAGGGTCGAAGCTATGGCTACACCTTC
>once|TRBV18|TRBD2|TRBJ2-3
CASSQAGGPTDTQYF
TGTGCCAGCTCACAGGCGGGGGGGCCCACAGATACGCAGTATTTT
>once|TRBV19|NA|TRBJ2-6
CASRDRGSGANVLTF
TGTGCCAGTAGAGACCGGGGCTCTGGGGCCAACGTCCTGACTTTC
>few|TRBV6-2/TRBV6-3|TRBD1|TRBJ1-5
CASSLTGGANQPQHF
TGTGCCAGCAGCCTGACAGGGGGCGCAAACCAGCCCCAGCATTTT
>NA|TRBV29-1|TRBD1|TRBJ1-1
CSVEVPTGSAEAFF
TGCAGCGTTGAAGTTCCGACAGGGTCGGCTGAAGCTTTCTTT
>once|TRBV6-5|NA|TRBJ1-4
CASNHDMGNEKLFF
TGTGCCAGCAATCACGACATGGGTAATGAAAAACTGTTTTTT